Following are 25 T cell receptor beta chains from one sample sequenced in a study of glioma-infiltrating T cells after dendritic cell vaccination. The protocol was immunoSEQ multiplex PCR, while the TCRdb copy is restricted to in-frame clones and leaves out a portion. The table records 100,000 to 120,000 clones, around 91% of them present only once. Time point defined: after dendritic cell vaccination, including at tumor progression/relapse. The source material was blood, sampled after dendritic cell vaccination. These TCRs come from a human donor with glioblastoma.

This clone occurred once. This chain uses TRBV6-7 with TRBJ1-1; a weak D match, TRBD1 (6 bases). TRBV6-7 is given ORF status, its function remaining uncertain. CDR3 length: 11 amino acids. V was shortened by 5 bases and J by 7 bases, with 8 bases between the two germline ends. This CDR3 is CASSKGGEAFF. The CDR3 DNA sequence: TGTGCCAGCAGTAAAGGGGGTGAAGCTTTCTTT.

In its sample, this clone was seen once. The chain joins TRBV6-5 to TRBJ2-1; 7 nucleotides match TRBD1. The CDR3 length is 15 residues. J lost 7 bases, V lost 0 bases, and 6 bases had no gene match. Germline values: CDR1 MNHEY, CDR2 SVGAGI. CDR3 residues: CASSYSAGGRNEQFF. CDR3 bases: TGTGCCAGCAGTTACTCGGCAGGGGGTAGGAATGAGCAGTTCTTC.

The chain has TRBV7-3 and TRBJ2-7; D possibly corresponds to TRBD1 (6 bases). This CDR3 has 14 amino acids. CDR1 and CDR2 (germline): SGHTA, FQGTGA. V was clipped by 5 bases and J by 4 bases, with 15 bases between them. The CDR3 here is CASSPTSDSYEQYF. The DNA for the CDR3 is TGTGCCAGCAGCCCCACTTCGGACAGTTACGAGCAGTACTTC.

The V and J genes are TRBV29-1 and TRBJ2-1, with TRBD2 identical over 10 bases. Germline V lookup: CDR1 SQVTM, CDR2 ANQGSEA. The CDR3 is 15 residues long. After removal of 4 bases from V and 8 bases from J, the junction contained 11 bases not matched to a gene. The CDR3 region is CSVVGTSVNEDEQFF. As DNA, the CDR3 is TGCAGCGTTGTGGGGACTAGCGTAAATGAGGATGAGCAGTTCTTC.

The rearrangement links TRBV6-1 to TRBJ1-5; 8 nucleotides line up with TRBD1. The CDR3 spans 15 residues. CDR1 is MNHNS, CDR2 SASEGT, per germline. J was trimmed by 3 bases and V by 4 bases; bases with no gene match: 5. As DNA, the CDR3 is TGTGCCAGCAGTGTAGCAGGGGGCTACAATCAGCCCCAGCATTTT. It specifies CASSVAGGYNQPQHF.

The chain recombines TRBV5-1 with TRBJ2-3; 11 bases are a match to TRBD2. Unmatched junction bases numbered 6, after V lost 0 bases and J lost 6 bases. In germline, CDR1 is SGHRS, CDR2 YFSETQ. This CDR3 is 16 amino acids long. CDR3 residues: CASSLVATSGADTQYF. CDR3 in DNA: TGCGCCAGCAGCTTGGTGGCGACTAGCGGGGCGGATACGCAGTATTTT.

The CDR3 region has the DNA TGCGCCAGCAGCTCGGCGGTTGGGTTCTCCTACGAGCAGTACTTC. Its protein product is CASSSAVGFSYEQYF. V usage is TRBV5-1 and J usage is TRBJ2-7; no clear D gene. Germline values: CDR1 SGHRS, CDR2 YFSETQ. V shed 3 bases and J shed 0 bases, with 13 bases lying between them. The CDR3 has 15 amino acids.

The CDR3 nucleotides read TGTGCCAGTAGCAGGGGAAACTATGGCTACACCTTC. Translation gives CASSRGNYGYTF. This chain connects TRBV19 to TRBJ1-2, with TRBD1 as a possible D gene (6 bases). V shed 6 bases and J shed 2 bases, with 7 bases lying between them. CDR3 size: 12 residues. The germline CDR1 and CDR2 sequences are LNHDA and SQIVND (reference sequence). Complete variable domain (other parts from reference TRBV19 and TRBJ1-2): DGGITQSPKYLFRKEGQNVTLSCEQNLNHDAMYWYRQDPGQGLRLIYYSQIVNDFQKGDIAEGYSVSREKKESFPLTVTSAQKNPTAFYLCASSRGNYGYTFGSGTRLTVV.

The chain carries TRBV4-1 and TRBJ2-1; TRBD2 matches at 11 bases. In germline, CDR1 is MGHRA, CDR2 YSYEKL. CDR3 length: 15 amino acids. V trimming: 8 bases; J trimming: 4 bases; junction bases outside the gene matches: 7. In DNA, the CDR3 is TGCGCCAGCCGACCGGGACTAGCGGAGTACAATGAGCAGTTCTTC. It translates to CASRPGLAEYNEQFF.

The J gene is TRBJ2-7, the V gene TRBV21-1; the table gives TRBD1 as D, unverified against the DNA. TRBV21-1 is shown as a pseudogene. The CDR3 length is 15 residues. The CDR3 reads CASSTTGTGFYEQYF. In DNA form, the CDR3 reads TGTGCCAGCAGCACCACCGGGACAGGGTTCTACGAGCAGTACTTC.

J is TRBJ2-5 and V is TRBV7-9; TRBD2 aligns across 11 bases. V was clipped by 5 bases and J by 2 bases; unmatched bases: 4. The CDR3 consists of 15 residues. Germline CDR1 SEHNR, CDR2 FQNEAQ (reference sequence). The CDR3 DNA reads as TGTGCCAGCAGCGTCCGACTAGCGGGGCAAGAGACCCAGTACTTC. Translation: CASSVRLAGQETQYF.

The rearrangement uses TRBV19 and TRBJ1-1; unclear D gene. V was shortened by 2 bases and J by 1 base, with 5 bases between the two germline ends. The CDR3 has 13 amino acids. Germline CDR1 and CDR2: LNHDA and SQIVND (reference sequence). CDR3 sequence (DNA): TGTGCCAGTAGTATAACCAGGAACACTGAAGCTTTCTTT. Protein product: CASSITRNTEAFF.

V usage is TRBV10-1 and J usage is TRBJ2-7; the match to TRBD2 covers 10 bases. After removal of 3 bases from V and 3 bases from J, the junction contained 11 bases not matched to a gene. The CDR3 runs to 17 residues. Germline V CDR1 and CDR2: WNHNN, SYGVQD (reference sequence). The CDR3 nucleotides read TGCGCCAGCAGTGACTCGGCCTTGACTAGCGGGTACTACGAGCAGTACTTC. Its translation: CASSDSALTSGYYEQYF.

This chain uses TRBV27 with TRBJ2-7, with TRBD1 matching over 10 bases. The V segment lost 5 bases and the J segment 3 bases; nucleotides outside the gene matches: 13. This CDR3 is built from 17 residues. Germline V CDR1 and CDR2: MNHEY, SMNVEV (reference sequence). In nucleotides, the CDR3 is TGTGCCAGCAGTCAAGAGGGACAGGGGAATCAGGGCTACGAGCAGTACTTC. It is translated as CASSQEGQGNQGYEQYF.

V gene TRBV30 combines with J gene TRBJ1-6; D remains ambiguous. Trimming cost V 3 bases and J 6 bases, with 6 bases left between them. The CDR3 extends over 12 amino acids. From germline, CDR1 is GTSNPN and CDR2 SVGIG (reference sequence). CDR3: CAWRSSNSPLHF. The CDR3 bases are TGTGCCTGGAGAAGTAGTAATTCACCCCTCCACTTT.

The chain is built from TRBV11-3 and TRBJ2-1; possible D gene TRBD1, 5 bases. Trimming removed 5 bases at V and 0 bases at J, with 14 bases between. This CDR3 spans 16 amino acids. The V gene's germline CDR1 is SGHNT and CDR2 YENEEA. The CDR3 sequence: CASSLTRVSSYNEQFF. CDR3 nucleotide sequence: TGTGCCAGCAGCCTGACCAGGGTAAGCTCCTACAATGAGCAGTTCTTC.

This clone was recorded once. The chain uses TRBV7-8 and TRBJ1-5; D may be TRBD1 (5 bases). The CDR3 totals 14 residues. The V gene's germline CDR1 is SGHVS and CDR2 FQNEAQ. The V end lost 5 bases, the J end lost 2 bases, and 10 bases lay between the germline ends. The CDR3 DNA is TGTGCCAGCAGCCGCGGGGGGGGCAATCAGCCCCAGCATTTT. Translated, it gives CASSRGGGNQPQHF.

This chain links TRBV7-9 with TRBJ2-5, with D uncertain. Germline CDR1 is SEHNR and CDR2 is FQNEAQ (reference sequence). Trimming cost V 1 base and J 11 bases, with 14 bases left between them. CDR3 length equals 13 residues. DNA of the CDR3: TGTGCCAGCAGCTTAGAGGCTCGCACGGAGCAGTACTTC. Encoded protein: CASSLEARTEQYF. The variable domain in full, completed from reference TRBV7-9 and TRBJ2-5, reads DTGVSQNPRHKITKRGQNVTFRCDPISEHNRLYWYRQTLGQGPEFLTYFQNEAQLEKSRLLSDRFSAERPKGSFSTLEIQRTEQGDSAMYLCASSLEARTEQYFGPGTRLLVL.

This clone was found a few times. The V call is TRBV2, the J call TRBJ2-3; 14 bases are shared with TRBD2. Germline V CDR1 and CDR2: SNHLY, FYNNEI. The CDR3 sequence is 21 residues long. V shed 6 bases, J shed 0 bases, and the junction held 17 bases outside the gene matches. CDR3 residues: CASSVPKTPGLAGDSTDTQYF. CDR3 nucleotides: TGTGCCAGCAGCGTACCCAAGACTCCGGGACTAGCGGGAGATAGCACAGATACGCAGTATTTT.

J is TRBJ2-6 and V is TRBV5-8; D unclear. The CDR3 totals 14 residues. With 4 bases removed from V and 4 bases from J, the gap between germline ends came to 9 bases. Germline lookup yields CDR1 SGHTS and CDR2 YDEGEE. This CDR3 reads CASSPSSGANVLTF. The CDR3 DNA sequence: TGTGCCAGCAGCCCGTCCTCCGGGGCCAACGTCCTGACTTTC.

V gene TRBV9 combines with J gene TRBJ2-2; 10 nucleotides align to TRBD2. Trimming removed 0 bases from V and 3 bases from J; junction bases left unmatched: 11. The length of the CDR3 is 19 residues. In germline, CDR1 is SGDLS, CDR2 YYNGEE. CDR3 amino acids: CASSVALASGRGYTGELFF. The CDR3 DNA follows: TGTGCCAGCAGCGTAGCTCTTGCTAGCGGGAGAGGGTACACCGGGGAGCTGTTTTTT.

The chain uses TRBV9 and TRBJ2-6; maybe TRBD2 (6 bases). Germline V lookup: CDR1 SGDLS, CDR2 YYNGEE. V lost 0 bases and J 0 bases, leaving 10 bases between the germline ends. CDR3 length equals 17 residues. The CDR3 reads CASSVVYGGSGANVLTF. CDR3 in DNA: TGTGCCAGCAGCGTAGTATACGGGGGCTCTGGGGCCAACGTCCTGACTTTC.

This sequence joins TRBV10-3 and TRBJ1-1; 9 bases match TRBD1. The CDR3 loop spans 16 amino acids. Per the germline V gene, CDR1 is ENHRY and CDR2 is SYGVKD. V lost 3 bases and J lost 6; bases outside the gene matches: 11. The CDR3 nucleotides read TGTGCCATCAGTGACCTGACCGGGACAGGGAGGCCTGAAGCTTTCTTT. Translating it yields CAISDLTGTGRPEAFF.

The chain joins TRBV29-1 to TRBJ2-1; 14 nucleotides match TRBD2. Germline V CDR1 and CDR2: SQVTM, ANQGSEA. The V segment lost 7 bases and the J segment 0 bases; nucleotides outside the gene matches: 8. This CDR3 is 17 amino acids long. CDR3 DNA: TGCAGCGGAGAGACTAGCGGGAGGGACCGCTCCTACAATGAGCAGTTCTTC. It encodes CSGETSGRDRSYNEQFF.

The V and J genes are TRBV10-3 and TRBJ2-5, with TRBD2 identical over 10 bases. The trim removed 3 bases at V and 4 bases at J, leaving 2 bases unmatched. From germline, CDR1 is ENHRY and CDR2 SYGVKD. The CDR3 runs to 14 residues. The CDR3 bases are TGTGCCATCAGTGAAACTAGCGGGGTAGAGACCCAGTACTTC. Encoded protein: CAISETSGVETQYF.